Below, 19 T cell receptor beta chains from the same sample are listed, as sequenced in a study of beta chain features in type 1 diabetes. Expressed TCRB transcripts were sequenced after all isolated RNA was converted to cDNA. Assay: immunoSEQ multiplex PCR; the TCRdb copy retains only in-frame clones and omits some. This table holds a few hundred thousand clones, roughly 11% found once. Sequenced material: central memory CD4+ T cells from blood. Source of these receptors: a man in his late teens or twenties in good health.

This clone has just a few counts. V usage is TRBV19 and J usage is TRBJ2-1, with 8 positions matching TRBD2. The CDR3 is 15 amino acids. The junction had 3 bases not matched to a gene; V was cut back by 0 bases and J by 5 bases. Germline values: CDR1 LNHDA, CDR2 SQIVND (reference sequence). The CDR3 loop reads CASSIEGSGNNEQFF. The CDR3 nucleotides are TGTGCCAGTAGTATAGAGGGTAGCGGGAACAATGAGCAGTTCTTC.

This clone was seen more than once but under ten times. The rearrangement links TRBV2 to TRBJ1-1; D is ambiguous. Trimming took 2 bases from V and 14 from J, leaving 15 bases between them. CDR1 and CDR2 (germline): SNHLY, FYNNEI. CDR3 length equals 12 residues. The CDR3 sequence: CASSEIRQQTFF. The CDR3 DNA is TGTGCCAGCAGTGAAATTCGACAACAGACCTTCTTT. The full variable domain, rest sourced from reference TRBV2 and TRBJ1-1, is EPEVTQTPSHQVTQMGQEVILRCVPISNHLYFYWYRQILGQKVEFLVSFYNNEISEKSEIFDDQFSVERPDGSNFTLKIRSTKLEDSAMYFCASSEIRQQTFFGQGTRLTVV.

This clone has only a few counts. The chain links TRBV28 to TRBJ2-1; the match to TRBD1 covers 7 bases. Germline assignment: CDR1 MDHEN and CDR2 SYDVKM. CDR3 length equals 17 residues. The V segment lost 2 bases and the J segment 2 bases; nucleotides outside the gene matches: 9. The CDR3 sequence: CASSLPLHQGAYNEQFF. As DNA, the CDR3 is TGTGCCAGCAGTTTACCACTCCATCAGGGGGCCTACAATGAGCAGTTCTTC. Full variable domain (missing parts from reference TRBV28 and TRBJ2-1): DVKVTQSSRYLVKRTGEKVFLECVQDMDHENMFWYRQDPGLGLRLIYFSYDVKMKEKGDIPEGYSVSREKKERFSLILESASTNQTSMYLCASSLPLHQGAYNEQFFGPGTRLTVL.

This clone has more than one count but fewer than ten. CDR3 sequence reads: CSVNLGFFGTDTQYF. CDR3 DNA: TGCAGCGTTAATCTGGGTTTTTTTGGCACAGATACGCAGTATTTT. The genes are TRBV29-1 and TRBJ2-3; D call uncertain. This CDR3 region has 15 residues. Trimming left V 5 bases short and J 1 base short, with 16 bases between. Germline CDR1 SQVTM, CDR2 ANQGSEA.

This clone was detected only a few times. The chain uses TRBV7-2 and TRBJ2-1; 15 bases agree with TRBD2. Germline V gene lookup returns CDR1 SGHTA and CDR2 FQGNSA. The CDR3 is made up of 16 amino acids. After removal of 5 bases from V and 7 bases from J, the junction contained 6 bases not matched to a gene. CDR3 protein: CASSLGLAGGENEQFF. The CDR3 coding sequence is TGTGCCAGCAGCCTGGGACTAGCGGGAGGTGAAAATGAGCAGTTCTTC. The full variable domain, its missing parts supplied by reference TRBV7-2 and TRBJ2-1, is GAGVSQSPSNKVTEKGKDVELRCDPISGHTALYWYRQSLGQGLEFLIYFQGNSAPDKSGLPSDRFSAERTGGSVSTLTIQRTQQEDSAVYLCASSLGLAGGENEQFFGPGTRLTVL.

V gene TRBV30 combines with J gene TRBJ2-5, with 7 bases aligning to TRBD2. The germline CDR1 and CDR2 sequences are GTSNPN and SVGIG (reference sequence). Trimming took 0 bases from V and 5 from J; bases not matched to a gene: 9. The CDR3 has 15 amino acids. The CDR3 region has the DNA TGTGCCTGGAGTGTACGAGCGGGAACCGGGGAGACCCAGTACTTC. This encodes CAWSVRAGTGETQYF.

In this sample, this clone turned up a few times. The chain combines TRBV5-1 with TRBJ2-7, with D perhaps matching TRBD1 or TRBD2 (5 bases each). V was clipped by 4 bases and J by 7 bases, with 18 bases between them. CDR3 length equals 14 residues. CDR1 is SGHRS, CDR2 YFSETQ, per germline. Here the CDR3 reads CASSMTGTLGEQYF. CDR3 sequence (DNA): TGCGCCAGCAGCATGACCGGGACCTTGGGGGAGCAGTACTTC.

The chain is built from TRBV6-1 and TRBJ2-7, with 7 bases identical to TRBD1. The CDR3 runs to 14 residues. The junction had 11 bases not matched to a gene; V was cut back by 6 bases and J by 6 bases. From germline, CDR1 is MNHNS and CDR2 SASEGT. The CDR3: CASRTGTATSEQYF. For the CDR3, the DNA is TGTGCCAGCAGAACCGGGACAGCCACCTCCGAGCAGTACTTC.

This clone was counted ten times or more. This sequence joins TRBV7-9 and TRBJ2-4; D may be TRBD2 (5 bases). This CDR3 has 16 amino acids. Germline CDR1 is SEHNR and CDR2 is FQNEAQ (reference sequence). The ends were cut back, 1 base at V and 2 bases at J, with 12 bases in the middle. The CDR3 reads CASSLETRGTKNIQYF. CDR3 sequence (DNA): TGTGCCAGCAGCTTAGAAACTAGAGGGACCAAAAACATTCAGTACTTC. Based on the CDR3 plus reference TRBV7-9 and TRBJ2-4, the full variable domain is DTGVSQNPRHKITKRGQNVTFRCDPISEHNRLYWYRQTLGQGPEFLTYFQNEAQLEKSRLLSDRFSAERPKGSFSTLEIQRTEQGDSAMYLCASSLETRGTKNIQYFGAGTRLSVL.

The rearrangement uses TRBV7-2 and TRBJ2-1; D may be TRBD1 (5 bases). This CDR3 comprises 13 residues. Germline values: CDR1 SGHTA, CDR2 FQGNSA. V was cut by 3 bases and J by 7 bases, with 10 bases left in between. The CDR3 DNA reads TGTGCCAGCAGCTTGGCAGGGTTGAATGAGCAGTTCTTC. Protein sequence: CASSLAGLNEQFF.

This clone showed up just a few times. The rearrangement uses TRBV20-1 and TRBJ2-3; no clear D. Trimming shortened V by 3 bases and J by 10 bases, and 11 bases separated the two germline ends. Germline V gene sequence: CDR1 DFQATT, CDR2 SNEGSKA (reference sequence). The CDR3 covers 11 residues. This CDR3 reads CSASLRGAQYF. The CDR3, as DNA: TGCAGTGCTAGTCTCCGAGGAGCGCAGTATTTT.

There are a few counts of this clone. J is TRBJ2-7 and V is TRBV30; D is ambiguous. Looked up from germline, CDR1 is GTSNPN and CDR2 is SVGIG (reference sequence). The V end lost 1 base, the J end lost 3 bases, and 10 bases lay between the germline ends. The length of the CDR3 is 13 residues. The CDR3 bases are TGTGCCTGGAGTGCCGATTCCGGCTACGAGCAGTACTTC. It yields the protein CAWSADSGYEQYF.

The chain recombines TRBV5-6 with TRBJ2-5; D ambiguous. With the DNA end fitting TRBJ2-7 better, the J assignment may be wrong. Germline values: CDR1 SGHDT, CDR2 YYEEEE. The CDR3 length is 12 residues. In DNA form, the CDR3 reads TGTGCCAGCAGCTCCCCCCCCTACGAGCAGTACTTC. Translated, it gives CASSSPPYEQYF.

This chain links TRBV6-1 with TRBJ1-3; D uncertain. The CDR3 length is 13 residues. CDR1 is MNHNS and CDR2 is SASEGT in the germline V gene. Trimming cost V 0 bases and J 3 bases, with 3 bases left between them. The CDR3 DNA reads as TGTGCCAGCAGTGAAGCGGGTGGAAACACCATATATTTT. It encodes CASSEAGGNTIYF.

The chain combines TRBV25-1 with TRBJ2-1, with D possibly matching TRBD2 (5 bases). Germline CDR1 reads MGHDK; CDR2 reads SYGVNS. V lost 6 bases and J 10 bases, leaving 13 bases between the germline ends. The CDR3 consists of 12 residues. The CDR3, as DNA: TGTGCCAGCAGGGACTTCACATCCGAGCAGTTCTTC. Protein sequence: CASRDFTSEQFF.

This clone turned up a few times. The CDR3 bases are TGTGCCATCAGTGATTTCGGAGGGGGCTACGAGCAGTACTTC. It translates to CAISDFGGGYEQYF. The V and J genes are TRBV10-3 and TRBJ2-5; either TRBD1 or TRBD2 may fit D (6 bases each). The DNA end lines up better with TRBJ2-7; the J call may be wrong. Germline V gives CDR1 ENHRY, CDR2 SYGVKD. The CDR3 sequence is 14 residues long.

The chain is built from TRBV29-1 and TRBJ1-6; maybe TRBD1 (5 bases). The CDR3 covers 13 residues. Germline V gene sequence: CDR1 SQVTM, CDR2 ANQGSEA. The V gene lost 7 bases and the J gene lost 10 bases, with 17 bases spanning the gap. This CDR3 is CSASRGAGSPLHF. CDR3 nucleotides: TGCAGCGCCTCCCGCGGGGCCGGGTCACCCCTCCACTTT.

The sample holds many counts of this clone. The J gene is TRBJ2-4, the V gene TRBV21-1; no DNA check was done on the table's D call, TRBD1. TRBV21-1 is a pseudogene segment. The CDR3 has 18 residues. CDR3 in DNA: TGTGCCAGCAGCAAAGCTGCGACAGACCGCGAAGCCAAAAACATTCAGTACTTC. The encoded protein is CASSKAATDREAKNIQYF.

This chain uses TRBV29-1 with TRBJ2-5; D may be TRBD1 or TRBD2 (5 bases each). Judging by the DNA end, TRBJ2-7 fits better; the J call may be wrong. In germline, CDR1 is SQVTM, CDR2 ANQGSEA. The CDR3 loop spans 15 amino acids. CDR3 in amino acids: CSVTGTGSSGHEQYF. The CDR3 nucleotides read TGCAGCGTTACCGGGACGGGTTCGTCGGGCCACGAGCAGTACTTC.